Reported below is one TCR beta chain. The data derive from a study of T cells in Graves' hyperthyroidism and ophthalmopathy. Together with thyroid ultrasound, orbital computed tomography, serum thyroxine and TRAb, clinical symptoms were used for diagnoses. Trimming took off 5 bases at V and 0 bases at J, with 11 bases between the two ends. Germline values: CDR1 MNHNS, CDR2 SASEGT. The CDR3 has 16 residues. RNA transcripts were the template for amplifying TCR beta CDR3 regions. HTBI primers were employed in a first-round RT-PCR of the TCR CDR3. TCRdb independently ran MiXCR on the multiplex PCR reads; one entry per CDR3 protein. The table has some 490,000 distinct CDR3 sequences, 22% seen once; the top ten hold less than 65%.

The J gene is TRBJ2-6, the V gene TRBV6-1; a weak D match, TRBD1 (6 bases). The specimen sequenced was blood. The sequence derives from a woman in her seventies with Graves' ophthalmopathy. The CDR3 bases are TGTGCCAGCAGTTATCAGGGGTACTCTGGGGCCAACGTCCTGACTTTC. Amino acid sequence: CASSYQGYSGANVLTF.